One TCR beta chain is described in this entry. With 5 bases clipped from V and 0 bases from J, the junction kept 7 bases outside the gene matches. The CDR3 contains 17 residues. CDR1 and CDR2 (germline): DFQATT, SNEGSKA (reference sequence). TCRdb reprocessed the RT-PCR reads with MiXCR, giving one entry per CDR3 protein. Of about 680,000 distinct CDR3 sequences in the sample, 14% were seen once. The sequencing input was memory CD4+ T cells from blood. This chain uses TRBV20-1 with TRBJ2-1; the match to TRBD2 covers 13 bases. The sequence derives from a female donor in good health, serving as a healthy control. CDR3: CSAPGLAGPRSYNEQFF. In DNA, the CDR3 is TGCAGTGCTCCGGGACTAGCGGGACCACGCTCCTACAATGAGCAGTTCTTC.